What follows are 6 T cell receptor beta chains derived from one specimen sequenced in a study of shared clonotypes between healthy human individuals. Clones were read by immunoSEQ multiplex PCR, and TCRdb kept only the in-frame ones, dropping some. The sample lists hundreds of thousands of clones; 90% to 97% were seen once. The sample taken for sequencing was naive CD4+ T cells sorted from blood. The subset denotes: CD45RA+ positively selected. The source of these receptors is a woman in her thirties in good health.

The V and J genes are TRBV30 and TRBJ2-3; D gene ambiguous. From germline, CDR1 is GTSNPN and CDR2 SVGIG (reference sequence). The CDR3 length is 11 residues. The V end was cut by 1 base, the J end by 6 bases, with 5 bases between. This CDR3 reads CAWSESDTQYF. DNA for the CDR3: TGTGCCTGGAGTGAATCGGATACGCAGTATTTT.

The chain is built from TRBV29-1 and TRBJ2-1, with D possibly being TRBD2 (6 bases). The CDR3 runs to 13 residues. Per germline, CDR1 SQVTM and CDR2 ANQGSEA. The ends were cut back, 5 bases at V and 3 bases at J, with 11 bases in the middle. The chain's CDR3 is CSVWGVNYNEQFF. Written as DNA, the CDR3 is TGCAGCGTTTGGGGGGTGAACTACAATGAGCAGTTCTTC.

The CDR3 sequence: CASSRQGGYEQYF. CDR3 nucleotide sequence: TGTGCCAGCAGCCGACAGGGGGGATACGAGCAGTACTTC. This rearrangement joins TRBV16 to TRBJ2-7; 9 bases match TRBD1. Losses at the gene ends were 4 bases for V and 4 bases for J; bases not matched to a gene: 2. Germline V lookup: CDR1 KGHSY, CDR2 FQNENV. The CDR3 is 13 residues long.

The genes are TRBV2 and TRBJ2-1; D may be TRBD1 (6 bases). The CDR3 extends over 13 amino acids. With 3 bases removed from V and 7 bases from J, the gap between germline ends came to 10 bases. CDR1 and CDR2 from the germline V gene are SNHLY and FYNNEI. CDR3 in amino acids: CASSEGRGNEQFF. The CDR3 DNA follows: TGTGCCAGCAGTGAGGGCAGGGGAAATGAGCAGTTCTTC.

The chain is built from TRBV28 and TRBJ1-1, with D maybe TRBD1 (5 bases). The CDR3 runs to 14 residues. The germline gives CDR1 MDHEN, CDR2 SYDVKM. Trimming pared 6 bases from V and 0 bases from J, leaving 11 bases between. This CDR3 reads CASRRGDLNTEAFF. CDR3 DNA sequence: TGTGCCAGCAGGAGGGGCGATTTGAACACTGAAGCTTTCTTT.

The rearrangement joins TRBV5-1 to TRBJ2-6; D may be TRBD1 (6 bases). V was pared by 1 base and J by 4 bases, with 9 bases between. There are 15 residues in the CDR3. Per the germline V gene, CDR1 is SGHRS and CDR2 is YFSETQ. The CDR3 DNA reads TGCGCCAGCAGCTTGCAAGGACAGGGGGCCAACGTCCTGACTTTC. This sequence encodes CASSLQGQGANVLTF.